This TCR beta chain was profiled in a study of regulatory T cells in long-lasting Graves disease. Whole-study context: Prior antithyroid drug treatment in newly diagnosed Graves' patients lasted under 3 months. General study findings and limits: Possibly, accuracy suffered from the small sample size. Newly diagnosed Graves' patients had higher TCR diversity than persistent ones.

Described time point: newly diagnosed GD, antithyroid drugs for less than 3 months. Extracted RNA from PBMCs served as the source of the TCR library. This clonotype was recorded many times. Its antigen is unidentified. Sequencing libraries for TCR beta were prepared with iRepertoire HTBI primers and Arm-PCR of CDR3 regions. Using its own MiXCR run on the multiplex PCR reads, TCRdb lists one record per CDR3 protein. The sample lists 600,000 to 650,000 distinct CDR3 sequences, roughly 15% occurring once. Germline V CDR1 and CDR2: MDHEN, SYDVKM. Trimming left V 3 bases short and J 3 bases short, with 13 bases between. This CDR3 is 15 amino acids long. The same sample was also used in a study of T cells in Graves' hyperthyroidism and ophthalmopathy. That work adds: Absent ophthalmopathy progression within 18 months defined stable Graves' hyperthyroidism.

The sequences come from peripheral blood mononuclear cells (PBMCs), collected at new diagnosis, from a patient treated with antithyroid drugs. The chain recombines TRBV28 with TRBJ2-3; D is ambiguous. The TCR originated in a woman in her 30s with Graves disease. CDR3 DNA sequence: TGTGCCAGCAGTTTTTCCCTCCGGCCGACAGATACGCAGTATTTT. Protein sequence: CASSFSLRPTDTQYF.